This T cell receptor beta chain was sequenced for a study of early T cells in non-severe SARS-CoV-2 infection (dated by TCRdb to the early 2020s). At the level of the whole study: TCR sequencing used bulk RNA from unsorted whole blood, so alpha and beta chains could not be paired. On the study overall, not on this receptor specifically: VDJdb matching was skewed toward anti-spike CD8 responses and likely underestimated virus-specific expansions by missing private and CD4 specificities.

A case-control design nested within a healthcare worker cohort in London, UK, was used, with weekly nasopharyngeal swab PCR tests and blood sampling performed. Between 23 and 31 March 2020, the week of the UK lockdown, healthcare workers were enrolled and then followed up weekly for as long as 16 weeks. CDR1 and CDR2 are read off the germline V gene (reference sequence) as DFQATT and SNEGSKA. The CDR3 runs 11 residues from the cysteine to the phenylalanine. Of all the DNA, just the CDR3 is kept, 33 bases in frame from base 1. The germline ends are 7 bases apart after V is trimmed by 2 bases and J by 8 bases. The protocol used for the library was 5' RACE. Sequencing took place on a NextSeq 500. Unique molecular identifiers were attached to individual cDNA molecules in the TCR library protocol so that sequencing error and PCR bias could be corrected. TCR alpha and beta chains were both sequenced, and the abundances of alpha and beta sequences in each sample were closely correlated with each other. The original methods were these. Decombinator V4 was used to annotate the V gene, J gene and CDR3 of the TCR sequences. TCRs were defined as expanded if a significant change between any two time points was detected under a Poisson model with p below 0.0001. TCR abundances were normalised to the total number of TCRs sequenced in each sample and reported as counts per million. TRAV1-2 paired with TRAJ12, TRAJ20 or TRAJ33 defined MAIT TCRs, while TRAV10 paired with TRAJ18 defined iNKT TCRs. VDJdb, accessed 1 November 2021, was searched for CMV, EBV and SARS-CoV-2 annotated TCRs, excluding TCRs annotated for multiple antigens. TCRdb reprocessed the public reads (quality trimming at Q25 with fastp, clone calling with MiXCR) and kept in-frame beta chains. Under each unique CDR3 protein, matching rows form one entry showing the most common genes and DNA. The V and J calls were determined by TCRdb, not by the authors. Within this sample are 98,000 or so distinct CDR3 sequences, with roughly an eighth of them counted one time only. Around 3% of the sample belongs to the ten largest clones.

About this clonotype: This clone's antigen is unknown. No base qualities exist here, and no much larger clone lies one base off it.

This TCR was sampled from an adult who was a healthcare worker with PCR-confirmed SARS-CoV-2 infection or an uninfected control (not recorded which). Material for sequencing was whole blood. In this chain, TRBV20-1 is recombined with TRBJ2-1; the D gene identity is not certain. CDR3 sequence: CSARQSHEQFF. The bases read TGCAGTGCTAGACAGTCCCATGAGCAGTTCTTC.